This entry concerns a single T cell receptor beta chain. Authors' methods: How many nucleated cells were present was estimated from reference gene primer amplification. Method: immunoSEQ multiplex PCR; TCRdb's copy keeps in-frame clones and lacks some. V and J calls plus clone size are reproduced from that table; the DNA served to infer D and trimming. The sample shows 35,000 to 45,000 clones, 80% to 90% of them seen only once. With 3 bases clipped from V and 1 base from J, the junction kept 8 bases outside the gene matches. The CDR3 runs to 16 residues. Germline lookup yields CDR1 MDHEN and CDR2 SYDVKM. These data are taken from a study of blood T cell repertoires in COVID-19. Study-wide background: Sites in the United States, Italy and Spain provided acute and convalescent COVID-19 samples.

The sequenced sample consisted of peripheral blood. This TCR derives from a man aged 40-55 years with active COVID-19. The chain joins TRBV28 to TRBJ1-1; 7 bases line up with TRBD1. CDR3: CASSFTLDRANTEAFF. In nucleotides, the CDR3 is TGTGCCAGCAGTTTTACCCTCGACAGGGCGAACACTGAAGCTTTCTTT. The complete variable domain, with remaining parts taken from reference TRBV28 and TRBJ1-1, reads DVKVTQSSRYLVKRTGEKVFLECVQDMDHENMFWYRQDPGLGLRLIYFSYDVKMKEKGDIPEGYSVSREKKERFSLILESASTNQTSMYLCASSFTLDRANTEAFFGQGTRLTVV.